The clone carrying this T cell receptor beta chain appeared a few times. What it binds is unknown. Via MiXCR, TCRdb re-called the RT-PCR reads, giving one row per CDR3 protein. In the table there are hundreds of thousands of distinct CDR3 sequences, around 18% of which are singletons. This entry comes from a study of response to subunit inactivated influenza vaccine. CDR3 length equals 12 residues. Deletions cut 3 bases from V and 8 bases from J, with 10 bases between. The germline V gene has CDR1 MNHNS and CDR2 SASEGT. Overall study findings and caveats: Each seasonal influenza vaccination recruits few new T cells, the authors suggested.

The chain links TRBV6-1 to TRBJ1-2, with no clear D. This sample comprised PBMCs from blood, obtained 5 days after vaccination. The sequence was obtained from a man over 45 who received an inactivated influenza vaccine. The CDR3 DNA reads TGTGCCAGCAGTGAGCAGGTTGGAGGCTACACCTTC. Translated, it gives CASSEQVGGYTF.